This T cell receptor (beta chain) was recorded in a study of blood T cell repertoires in COVID-19. Study-level background: From the United States, Italy and Spain came samples of acute and convalescent COVID-19.

Authors' methods: Estimation of nucleated cell counts relied on the amplification of reference gene primers. Libraries were prepared by immunoSEQ multiplex PCR; TCRdb keeps only in-frame clonotypes and omits some of them. The V and J calls and clone size are taken from that table; D and trimming were inferred from the DNA. This table holds 350,000 or so clones, about nine tenths found once. Exposed enrollees encountered a COVID-19 case at some point within 2 weeks before study entry. Trimming took off 3 bases at V and 4 bases at J, with 13 bases between the two ends. The germline V gene has CDR1 LGHNA and CDR2 YNFKEQ. This CDR3 is built from 15 residues.

This receptor was taken from a woman in her twenties or thirties who had been exposed to COVID-19. Specimen: PBMCs or T cells enriched from blood (not recorded which). This chain connects TRBV4-2 to TRBJ1-5; D perhaps matches TRBD1 (6 bases). The CDR3 sequence is CASSQSRDNNQPQHF. As DNA, the CDR3 is TGTGCCAGCAGCCAGAGCCGGGACAATAATCAGCCCCAGCATTTT.